The T cell receptor beta chain described here comes from a study of regulatory T cells in long-lasting Graves disease. Turning to the study itself: Antithyroid drug intake by newly diagnosed Graves' patients had lasted under 3 months. Overall study findings and caveats: Patients with persistent disease showed a bias toward TRBV28, TRBJ1-2 and TRBJ2-5. Graves' patients with persistent disease showed TCR diversity lower than patients newly diagnosed.

Documented time point: newly diagnosed GD, antithyroid drugs for less than 3 months. RNA isolated from PBMCs was used to make the TCR library. Collection of peripheral blood (about 10 milliliters) was done using EDTA tubes. The authors built TCR beta libraries using iRepertoire HTBI primers and Arm-PCR of CDR3 regions. TCRdb re-derived calls from the multiplex PCR reads in MiXCR, one entry per CDR3 protein. The sample lists about 240,000 distinct CDR3 sequences, 20% to 25% occurring once. This clonotype was picked up many times. Its specificity is unknown. CDR3 length equals 15 residues. The V gene's germline CDR1 is DFQATT and CDR2 SNEGSKA (reference sequence). J gave up 6 bases and V 2 bases, and 8 bases lay outside the gene matches.

The sample consisted of peripheral blood mononuclear cells (PBMCs), taken at new diagnosis, from a patient treated with antithyroid drugs. The TCR originated in a female donor with Graves disease. The chain recombines TRBV20-1 with TRBJ2-3, with 10 bases lining up with TRBD2. The CDR3 loop reads CSARSPSGSSDTQYF. The CDR3, as DNA: TGCAGTGCTAGATCCCCTAGCGGGAGTTCCGATACGCAGTATTTT.